This TCR beta chain originates from a study of identical twins. The study, taken as a whole, reports: Memory repertoires lacked the insertion deficit that abundant cord blood beta clonotypes showed.

This clonotype was counted ten times or more. Its antigen is undetermined. From the 5' RACE reads, TCRdb called clonotypes with MiXCR, one entry per CDR3 protein. This table holds about 520,000 distinct CDR3 sequences, roughly 21% found once. These records were also assigned to another study, of T cells expressing NK-cell markers. That work contributes: Each TCR beta repertoire originated in sorted T cells that were CD3+CD56+NKG2C+, CD3+CD56+NKG2C- or CD3+CD56-NKG2C+.

The sample comprised CD4+ T cells sorted from blood. The source is a woman between 18 and 30 years old in good health.

DNA of the CDR3: TGTGCCAGCAGTTTGGGGCCCGCTTGGGGTAATGAGCAGTTCTTC. Protein product: CASSLGPAWGNEQFF. The V gene is TRBV12-3 or TRBV12-4, the J gene TRBJ2-1; D is perhaps TRBD1 (5 bases). CDR3 length: 15 residues. V was pared by 3 bases and J by 7 bases, with 16 bases between.